The 2 T cell receptor beta chains reported below all come from one sample, sequenced in a study of T cell changes during pregnancy in multiple sclerosis. The table came from immunoSEQ multiplex PCR; TCRdb's copy has only in-frame clones and leaves some out. The repertoire consists of some 87,000 clones, with roughly 96% occurring once and the leading ten covering more than 0.85%. The sequencing here drew on peripheral blood, taken in the second trimester of pregnancy. The receptors here all came from a female donor with multiple sclerosis, enrolled in a pregnancy study.

V and J are TRBV27 and TRBJ2-1, with 7 nucleotides matching TRBD1. The CDR3 is made up of 14 amino acids. V was pared by 5 bases and J by 2 bases, with 3 bases of the junction left unmatched. The germline V gene encodes CDR1 MNHEY and CDR2 SMNVEV (reference sequence). The CDR3 DNA reads TGTGCCAGCAGTACAGGGGACGCCTACAATGAGCAGTTCTTC. It encodes CASSTGDAYNEQFF.

The chain has TRBV11-2 and TRBJ1-1, with D hard to call. The V and J ends lost 5 bases and 5 bases respectively, with 15 bases between them. This CDR3 is built from 14 residues. In germline, CDR1 is SGHAT, CDR2 FQNNGV. CDR3 nucleotide sequence: TGTGCCAGCAGCCCCTGGGCACAGCCAACTGAAGCTTTCTTT. Its protein product is CASSPWAQPTEAFF.